This TCR beta chain was recovered during a study of T cell responses to AZD1222 COVID-19 vaccine. Method: immunoSEQ multiplex PCR; TCRdb's copy keeps in-frame clones and lacks some. Among 150,000 to 200,000 clones listed, 85% to 90% were seen once. In the case of this clone: Its target is unknown.

Trimming removed 6 bases at V and 2 bases at J, with 14 bases between. CDR1 is SQVTM, CDR2 ANQGSEA, per germline. The CDR3 covers 13 residues. Study outcomes and limitations: Dominant at 160-218 and 743-854, vaccine-associated CD4 TCRs also spanned spike. Repertoires were obtained only post-peak T cell response. Breadth and depth of Spike-specific TCRs rose after two AZD1222 doses. Donors were chiefly white British, with a greater number of females, and clonal diversity was perhaps underestimated.

The chain couples TRBV29-1 to TRBJ2-7, with D unclear. This receptor was identified in an adult who received the AZD1222 COVID-19 vaccine. Sequenced here: peripheral blood, sampled 28 days after the second AZD1222 dose. As DNA, the CDR3 is TGCAGCGTCGCCCCCCGCAGAGCCTACGAGCAGTACTTC. Translated, it gives CSVAPRRAYEQYF.